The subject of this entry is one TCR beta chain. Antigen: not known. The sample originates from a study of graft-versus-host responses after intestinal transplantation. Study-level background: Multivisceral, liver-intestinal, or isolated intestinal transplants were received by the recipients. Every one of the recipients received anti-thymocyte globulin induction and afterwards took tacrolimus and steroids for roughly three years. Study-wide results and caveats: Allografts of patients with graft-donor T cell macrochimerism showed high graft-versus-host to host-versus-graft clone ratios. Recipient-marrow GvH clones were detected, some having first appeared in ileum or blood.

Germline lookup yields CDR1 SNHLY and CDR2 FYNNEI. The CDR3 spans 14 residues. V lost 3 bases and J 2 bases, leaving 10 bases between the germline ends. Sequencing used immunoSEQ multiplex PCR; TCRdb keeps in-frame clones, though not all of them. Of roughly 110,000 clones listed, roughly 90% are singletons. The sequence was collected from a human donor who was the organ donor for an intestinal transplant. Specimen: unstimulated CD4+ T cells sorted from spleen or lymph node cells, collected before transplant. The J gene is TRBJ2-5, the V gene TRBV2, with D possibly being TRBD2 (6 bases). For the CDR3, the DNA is TGTGCCAGCAGTGATACTGGGACTCAAGAGACCCAGTACTTC. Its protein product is CASSDTGTQETQYF.